This TCR beta chain derives from a study of T cells in pancreatic ductal adenocarcinoma. Selected pancreatic ductal adenocarcinoma patients had undergone surgery without neoadjuvant therapy. Sequencing used immunoSEQ multiplex PCR; TCRdb keeps in-frame clones, though not all of them. The data contain roughly 100,000 clones, 90% to 95% of them singletons. General study points: Enrichment of CD45RO+ effector over naive T cells in tumors may bias clonality.

On this clone itself: Its antigen is as yet unknown.

The trim removed 5 bases at V and 7 bases at J, leaving 8 bases unmatched. CDR1 and CDR2 (germline): LNHDA, SQIVND (reference sequence). The CDR3 length is 15 residues. Material for sequencing was PBMCs. V usage is TRBV19 and J usage is TRBJ2-1, with 10 bases that match TRBD2. The TCR comes from a human donor with pancreatic ductal adenocarcinoma. The CDR3 region has the DNA TGTGCCAGTAGTTCCCCCGGACTAGCGGTAAATGAGCAGTTCTTC. Protein product: CASSSPGLAVNEQFF.